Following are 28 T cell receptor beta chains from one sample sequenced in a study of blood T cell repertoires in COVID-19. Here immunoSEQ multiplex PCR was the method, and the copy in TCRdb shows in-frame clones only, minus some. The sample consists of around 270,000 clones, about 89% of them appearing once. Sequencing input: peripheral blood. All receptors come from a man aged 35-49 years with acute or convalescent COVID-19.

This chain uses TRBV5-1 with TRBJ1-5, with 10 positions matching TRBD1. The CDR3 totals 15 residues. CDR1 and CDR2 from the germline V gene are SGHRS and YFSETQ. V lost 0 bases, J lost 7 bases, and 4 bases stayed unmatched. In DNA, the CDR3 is TGCGCCAGCAGCTTGGGACAGGGGGCAGGACAGCCCCAGCATTTT. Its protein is CASSLGQGAGQPQHF.

The CDR3 spells CASSFGTGYGYTF. The CDR3 DNA sequence: TGTGCCAGCAGCTTTGGGACAGGATATGGCTACACCTTC. The J gene is TRBJ1-2, the V gene TRBV2; 8 nucleotides align to TRBD1. Germline V CDR1 and CDR2: SNHLY, FYNNEI. Germline trimming cut 6 bases from V and 5 bases from J; bases unmatched to any gene: 5. The CDR3 contains 13 residues.

CDR3 sequence reads: CASSLPRGRTYEQYF. The CDR3 DNA sequence: TGTGCCAGCAGCTTGCCCCGGGGGAGAACCTACGAGCAGTACTTC. The J gene is TRBJ2-7, the V gene TRBV7-9; possible D gene TRBD2, 6 bases. The CDR3 loop spans 15 amino acids. The germline gives CDR1 SEHNR, CDR2 FQNEAQ (reference sequence). V was clipped by 3 bases and J by 2 bases, with 14 bases between them.

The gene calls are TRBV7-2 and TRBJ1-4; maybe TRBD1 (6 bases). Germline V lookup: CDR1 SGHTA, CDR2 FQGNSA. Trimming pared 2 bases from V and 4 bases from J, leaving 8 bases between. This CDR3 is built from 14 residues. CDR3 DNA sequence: TGTGCCAGCAGCTTAAGGGGGAGTAATGAAAAACTGTTTTTT. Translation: CASSLRGSNEKLFF.

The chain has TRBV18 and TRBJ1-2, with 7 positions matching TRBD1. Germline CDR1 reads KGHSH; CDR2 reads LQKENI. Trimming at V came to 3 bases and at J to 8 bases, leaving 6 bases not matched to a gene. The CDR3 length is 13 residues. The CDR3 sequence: CASSPGQAEGYTF. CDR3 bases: TGTGCCAGCTCACCCGGACAGGCAGAGGGCTACACCTTC.

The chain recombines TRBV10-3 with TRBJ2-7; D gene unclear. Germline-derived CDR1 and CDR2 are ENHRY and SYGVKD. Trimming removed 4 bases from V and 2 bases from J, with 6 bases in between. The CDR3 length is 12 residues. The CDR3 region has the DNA TGTGCCATCAGTGCCGAGCCCTACGAGCAGTACTTC. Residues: CAISAEPYEQYF.

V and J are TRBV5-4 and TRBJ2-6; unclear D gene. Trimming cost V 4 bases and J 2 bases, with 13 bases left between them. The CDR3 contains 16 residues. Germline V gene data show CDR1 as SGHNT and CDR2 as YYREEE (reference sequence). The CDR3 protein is CASSTRFLPGANVLTF. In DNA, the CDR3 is TGTGCCAGCAGCACGCGGTTCCTCCCTGGGGCCAACGTCCTGACTTTC.

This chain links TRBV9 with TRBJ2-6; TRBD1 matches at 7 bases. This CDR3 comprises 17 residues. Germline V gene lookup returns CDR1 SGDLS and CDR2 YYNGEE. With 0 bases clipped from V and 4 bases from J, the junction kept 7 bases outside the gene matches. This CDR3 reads CASSVGTGVIGANVLTF. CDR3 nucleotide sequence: TGTGCCAGCAGCGTAGGGACAGGAGTTATAGGGGCCAACGTCCTGACTTTC.

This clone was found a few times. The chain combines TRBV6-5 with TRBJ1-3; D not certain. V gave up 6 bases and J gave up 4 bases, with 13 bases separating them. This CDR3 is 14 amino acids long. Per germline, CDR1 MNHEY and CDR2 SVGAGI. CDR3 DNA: TGTGCCAGCAGAATTTCACAGAGAGGAAACACCATATATTTT. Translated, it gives CASRISQRGNTIYF.

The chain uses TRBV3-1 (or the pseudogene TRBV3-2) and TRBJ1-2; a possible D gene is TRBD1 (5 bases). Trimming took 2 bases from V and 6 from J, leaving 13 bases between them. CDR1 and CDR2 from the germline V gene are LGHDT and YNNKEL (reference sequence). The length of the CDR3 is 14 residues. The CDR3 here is CASSQRRQGDGYTF. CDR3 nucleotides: TGTGCCAGCAGCCAAAGACGTCAGGGCGATGGCTACACCTTC.

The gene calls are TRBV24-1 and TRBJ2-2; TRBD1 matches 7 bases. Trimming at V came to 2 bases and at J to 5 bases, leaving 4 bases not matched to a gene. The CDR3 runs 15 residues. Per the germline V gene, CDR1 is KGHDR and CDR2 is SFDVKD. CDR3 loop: CATSDSSQGTGELFF. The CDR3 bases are TGTGCCACCAGTGATTCCTCACAGGGGACCGGGGAGCTGTTTTTT.

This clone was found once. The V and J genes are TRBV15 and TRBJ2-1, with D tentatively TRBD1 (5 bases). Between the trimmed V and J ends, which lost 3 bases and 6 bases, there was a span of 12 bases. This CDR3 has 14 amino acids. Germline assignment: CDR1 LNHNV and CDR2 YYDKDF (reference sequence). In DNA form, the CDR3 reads TGTGCCACCAGCAGCCTCGACAGTTCCAATGAGCAGTTCTTC. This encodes CATSSLDSSNEQFF. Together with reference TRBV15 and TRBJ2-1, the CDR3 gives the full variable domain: DAMVIQNPRYQVTQFGKPVTLSCSQTLNHNVMYWYQQKSSQAPKLLFHYYDKDFNNEADTPDNFQSRRPNTSFCFLDIRSPGLGDTAMYLCATSSLDSSNEQFFGPGTRLTVL.

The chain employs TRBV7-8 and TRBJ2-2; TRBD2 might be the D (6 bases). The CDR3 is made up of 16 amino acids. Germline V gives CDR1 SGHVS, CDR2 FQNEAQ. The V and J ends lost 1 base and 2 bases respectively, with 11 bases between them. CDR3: CASSLGRGRNTGELFF. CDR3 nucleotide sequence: TGTGCCAGCAGCTTAGGGAGGGGCCGTAACACCGGGGAGCTGTTTTTT. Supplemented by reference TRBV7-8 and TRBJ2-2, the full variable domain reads GAGVSQSPRYKVAKRGQDVALRCDPISGHVSLFWYQQALGQGPEFLTYFQNEAQLDKSGLPSDRFFAERPEGSVSTLKIQRTQQEDSAVYLCASSLGRGRNTGELFFGEGSRLTVL.

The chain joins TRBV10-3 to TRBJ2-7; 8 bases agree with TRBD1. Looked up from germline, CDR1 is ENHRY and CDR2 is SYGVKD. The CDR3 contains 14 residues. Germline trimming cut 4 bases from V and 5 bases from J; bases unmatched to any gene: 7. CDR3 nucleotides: TGTGCCATCAGTGGCTCGGACAGGGACCACGAGCAGTACTTC. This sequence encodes CAISGSDRDHEQYF.

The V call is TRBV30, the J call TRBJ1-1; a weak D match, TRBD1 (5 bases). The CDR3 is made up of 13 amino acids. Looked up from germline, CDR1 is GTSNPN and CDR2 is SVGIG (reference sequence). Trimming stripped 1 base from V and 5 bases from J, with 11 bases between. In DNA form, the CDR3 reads TGTGCCTGGAGTGGGGTCAGGGAAACTGAAGCTTTCTTT. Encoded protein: CAWSGVRETEAFF. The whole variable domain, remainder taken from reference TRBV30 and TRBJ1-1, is SQTIHQWPATLVQPVGSPLSLECTVEGTSNPNLYWYRQAAGRGLQLLFYSVGIGQISSEVPQNLSASRPQDRQFILSSKKLLLSDSGFYLCAWSGVRETEAFFGQGTRLTVV.

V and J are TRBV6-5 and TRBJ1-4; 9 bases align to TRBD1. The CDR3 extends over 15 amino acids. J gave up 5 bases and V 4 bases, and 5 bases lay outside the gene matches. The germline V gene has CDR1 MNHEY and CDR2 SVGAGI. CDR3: CASSLYRGPNEKLFF. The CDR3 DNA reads TGTGCCAGCAGTTTATACAGGGGGCCCAATGAAAAACTGTTTTTT.

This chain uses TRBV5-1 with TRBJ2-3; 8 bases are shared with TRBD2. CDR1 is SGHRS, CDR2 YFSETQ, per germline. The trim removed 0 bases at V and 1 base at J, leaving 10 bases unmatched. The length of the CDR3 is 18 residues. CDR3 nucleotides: TGCGCCAGCAGCTTGGTGGCGGGGGGCCTGCCCGGCACAGATACGCAGTATTTT. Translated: CASSLVAGGLPGTDTQYF.

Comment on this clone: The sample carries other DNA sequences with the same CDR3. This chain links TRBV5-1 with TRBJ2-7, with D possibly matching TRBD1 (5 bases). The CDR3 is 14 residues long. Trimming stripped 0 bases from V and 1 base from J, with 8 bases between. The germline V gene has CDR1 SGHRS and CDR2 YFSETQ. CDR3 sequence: CASSLVAGSYEQYF. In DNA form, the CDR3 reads TGCGCCAGCAGCTTGGTCGCAGGGTCCTACGAGCAGTACTTC. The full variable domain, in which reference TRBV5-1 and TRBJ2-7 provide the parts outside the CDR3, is KAGVTQTPRYLIKTRGQQVTLSCSPISGHRSVSWYQQTPGQGLQFLFEYFSETQRNKGNFPGRFSGRQFSNSRSEMNVSTLELGDSALYLCASSLVAGSYEQYFGPGTRLTVT.

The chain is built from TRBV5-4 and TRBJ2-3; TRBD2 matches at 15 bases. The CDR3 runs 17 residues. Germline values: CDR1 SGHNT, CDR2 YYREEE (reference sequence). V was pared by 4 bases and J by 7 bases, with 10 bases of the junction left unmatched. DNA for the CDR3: TGTGCCAGCAGCCTCGGACTAGCGGGGGGGCCTAAGAATACGCAGTATTTT. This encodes CASSLGLAGGPKNTQYF.

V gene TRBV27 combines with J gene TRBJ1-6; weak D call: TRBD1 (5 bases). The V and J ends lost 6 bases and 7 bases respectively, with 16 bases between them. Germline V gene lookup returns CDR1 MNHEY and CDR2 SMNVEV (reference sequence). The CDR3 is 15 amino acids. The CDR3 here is CASSLTPGMNSPLHF. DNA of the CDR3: TGTGCCAGCAGCCTCACGCCAGGGATGAATTCACCCCTCCACTTT.

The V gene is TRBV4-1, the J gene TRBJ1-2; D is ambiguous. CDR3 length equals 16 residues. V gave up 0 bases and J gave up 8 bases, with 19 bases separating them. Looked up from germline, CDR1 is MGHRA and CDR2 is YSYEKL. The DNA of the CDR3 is TGCGCCAGCAGCCAAGACCCCTCGGGTACGTCGAGAGGCTACACCTTC. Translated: CASSQDPSGTSRGYTF.

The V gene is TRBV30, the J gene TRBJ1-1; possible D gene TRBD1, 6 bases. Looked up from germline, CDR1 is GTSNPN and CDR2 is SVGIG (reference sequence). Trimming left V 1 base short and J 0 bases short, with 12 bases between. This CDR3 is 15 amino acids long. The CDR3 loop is CAWSGGTWMNTEAFF. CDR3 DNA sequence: TGTGCCTGGAGTGGAGGGACATGGATGAACACTGAAGCTTTCTTT.

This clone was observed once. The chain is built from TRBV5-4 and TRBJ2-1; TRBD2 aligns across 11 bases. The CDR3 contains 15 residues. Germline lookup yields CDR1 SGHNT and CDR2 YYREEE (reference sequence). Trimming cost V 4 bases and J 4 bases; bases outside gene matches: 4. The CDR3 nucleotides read TGTGCCAGCAGCCCTAGCGGGGGGTTTTACAATGAGCAGTTCTTC. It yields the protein CASSPSGGFYNEQFF. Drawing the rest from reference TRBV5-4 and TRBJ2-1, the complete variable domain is ETGVTQSPTHLIKTRGQQVTLRCSSQSGHNTVSWYQQALGQGPQFIFQYYREEENGRGNFPPRFSGLQFPNYSSELNVNALELDDSALYLCASSPSGGFYNEQFFGPGTRLTVL.

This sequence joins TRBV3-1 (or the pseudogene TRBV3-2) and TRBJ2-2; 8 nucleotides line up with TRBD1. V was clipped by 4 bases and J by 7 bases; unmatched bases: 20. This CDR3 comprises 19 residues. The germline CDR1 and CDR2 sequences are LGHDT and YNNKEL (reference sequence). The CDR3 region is CASSPLILDRTGQDGELFF. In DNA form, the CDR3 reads TGTGCCAGCAGCCCCTTGATCCTCGATCGGACAGGGCAGGACGGGGAGCTGTTTTTT.

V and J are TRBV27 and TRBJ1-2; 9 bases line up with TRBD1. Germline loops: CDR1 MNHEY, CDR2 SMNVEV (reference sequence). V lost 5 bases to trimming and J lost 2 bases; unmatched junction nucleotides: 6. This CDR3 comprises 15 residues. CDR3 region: CASSPGTGRNYGYTF. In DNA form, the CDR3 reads TGTGCCAGCAGTCCTGGGACAGGGAGGAACTATGGCTACACCTTC.

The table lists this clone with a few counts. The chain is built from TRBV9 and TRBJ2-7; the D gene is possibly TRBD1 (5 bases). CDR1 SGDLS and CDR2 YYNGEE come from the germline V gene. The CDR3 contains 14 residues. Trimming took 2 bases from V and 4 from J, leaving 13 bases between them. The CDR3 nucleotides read TGTGCCAGCAGCGTCTTGGATAGGGGTTACGAGCAGTACTTC. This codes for CASSVLDRGYEQYF.

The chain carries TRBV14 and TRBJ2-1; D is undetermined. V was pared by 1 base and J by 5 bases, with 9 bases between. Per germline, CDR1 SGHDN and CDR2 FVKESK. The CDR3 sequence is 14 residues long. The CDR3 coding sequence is TGTGCCAGCAGCCAAGTCTGGGCTAACAATGAGCAGTTCTTC. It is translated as CASSQVWANNEQFF.

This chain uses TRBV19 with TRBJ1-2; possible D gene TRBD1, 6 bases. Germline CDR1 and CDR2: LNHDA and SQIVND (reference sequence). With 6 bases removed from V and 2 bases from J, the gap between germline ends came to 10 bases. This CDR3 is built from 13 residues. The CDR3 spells CASRGGVNYGYTF. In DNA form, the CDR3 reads TGTGCCAGTAGAGGGGGGGTCAACTATGGCTACACCTTC.